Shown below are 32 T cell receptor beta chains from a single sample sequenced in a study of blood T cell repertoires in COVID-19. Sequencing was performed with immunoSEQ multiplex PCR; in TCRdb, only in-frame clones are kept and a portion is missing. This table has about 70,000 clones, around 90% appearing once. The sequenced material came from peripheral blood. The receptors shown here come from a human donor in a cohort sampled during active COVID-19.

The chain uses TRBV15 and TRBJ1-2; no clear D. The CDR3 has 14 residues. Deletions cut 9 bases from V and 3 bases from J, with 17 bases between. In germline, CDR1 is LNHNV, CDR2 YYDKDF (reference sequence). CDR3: CATGNPEGYYGYTF. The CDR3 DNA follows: TGTGCCACGGGAAATCCCGAGGGATACTATGGCTACACCTTC.

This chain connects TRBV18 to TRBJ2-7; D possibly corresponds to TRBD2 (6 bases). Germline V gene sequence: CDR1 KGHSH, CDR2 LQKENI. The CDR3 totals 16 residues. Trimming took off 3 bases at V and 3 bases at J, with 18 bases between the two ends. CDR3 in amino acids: CASSPGDLLANYEQYF. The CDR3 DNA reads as TGTGCCAGCTCACCGGGGGATTTGCTAGCGAACTACGAGCAGTACTTC.

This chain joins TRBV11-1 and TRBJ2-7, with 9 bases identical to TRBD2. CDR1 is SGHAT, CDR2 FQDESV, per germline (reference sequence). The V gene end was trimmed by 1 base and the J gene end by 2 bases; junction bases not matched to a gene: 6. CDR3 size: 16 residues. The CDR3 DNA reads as TGTGCCAGCAGCTTAGGTCCTAGCGGGGCTACCTACGAGCAGTACTTC. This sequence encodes CASSLGPSGATYEQYF.

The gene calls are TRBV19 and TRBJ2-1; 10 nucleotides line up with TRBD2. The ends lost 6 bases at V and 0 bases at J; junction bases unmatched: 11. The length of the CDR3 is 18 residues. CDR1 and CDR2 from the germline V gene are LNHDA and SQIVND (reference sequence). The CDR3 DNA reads TGTGCCAGTAGCCTCCGTCCGGCTAGCGGGAGCTCCTACAATGAGCAGTTCTTC. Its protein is CASSLRPASGSSYNEQFF.

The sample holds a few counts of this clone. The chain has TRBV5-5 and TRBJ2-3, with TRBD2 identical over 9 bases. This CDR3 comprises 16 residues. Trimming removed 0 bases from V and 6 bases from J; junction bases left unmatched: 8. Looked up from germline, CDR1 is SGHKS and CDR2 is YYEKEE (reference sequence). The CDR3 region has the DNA TGTGCCAGCAGCTTGGCCCCCGCGGGAGGGAGGGATACGCAGTATTTT. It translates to CASSLAPAGGRDTQYF.

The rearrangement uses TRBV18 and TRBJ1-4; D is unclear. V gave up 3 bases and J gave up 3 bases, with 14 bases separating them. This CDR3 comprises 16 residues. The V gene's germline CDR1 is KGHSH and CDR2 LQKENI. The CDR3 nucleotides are TGTGCCAGCTCACCCCCGCCTGGCCGCTCTAATGAAAAACTGTTTTTT. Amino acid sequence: CASSPPPGRSNEKLFF.

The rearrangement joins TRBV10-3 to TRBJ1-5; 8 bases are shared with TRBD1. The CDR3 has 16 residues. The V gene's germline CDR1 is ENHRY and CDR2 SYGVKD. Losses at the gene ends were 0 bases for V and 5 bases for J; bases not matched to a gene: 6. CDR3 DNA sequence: TGTGCCATCAGTGAGTCGAGGGGACAGGCCTATCAGCCCCAGCATTTT. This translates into CAISESRGQAYQPQHF.

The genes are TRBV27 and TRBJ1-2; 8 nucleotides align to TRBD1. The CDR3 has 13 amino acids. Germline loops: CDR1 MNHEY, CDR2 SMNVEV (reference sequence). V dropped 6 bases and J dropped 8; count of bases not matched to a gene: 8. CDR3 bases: TGTGCCAGCAGCCCCGAGACAGGGGAAGGCTACACCTTC. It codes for CASSPETGEGYTF.

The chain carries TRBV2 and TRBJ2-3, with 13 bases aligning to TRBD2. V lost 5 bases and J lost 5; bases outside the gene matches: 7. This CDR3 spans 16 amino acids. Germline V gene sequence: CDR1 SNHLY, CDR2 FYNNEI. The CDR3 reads CASSLPTSGRVDTQYF. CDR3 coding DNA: TGTGCCAGCAGTTTACCCACTAGCGGGAGGGTAGATACGCAGTATTTT.

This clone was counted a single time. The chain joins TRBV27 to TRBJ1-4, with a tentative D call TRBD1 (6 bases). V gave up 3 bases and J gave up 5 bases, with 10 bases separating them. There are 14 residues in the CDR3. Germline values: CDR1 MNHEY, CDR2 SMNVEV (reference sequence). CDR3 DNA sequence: TGTGCCAGCAGTTTCCAGGGGATGAATGAAAAACTGTTTTTT. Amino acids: CASSFQGMNEKLFF.

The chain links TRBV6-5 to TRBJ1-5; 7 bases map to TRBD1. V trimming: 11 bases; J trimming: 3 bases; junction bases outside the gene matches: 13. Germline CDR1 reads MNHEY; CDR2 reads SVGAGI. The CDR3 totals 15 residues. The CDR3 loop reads CACQTGALPNQPQHF. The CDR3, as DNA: TGTGCCTGCCAAACAGGGGCGCTCCCCAATCAGCCCCAGCATTTT.

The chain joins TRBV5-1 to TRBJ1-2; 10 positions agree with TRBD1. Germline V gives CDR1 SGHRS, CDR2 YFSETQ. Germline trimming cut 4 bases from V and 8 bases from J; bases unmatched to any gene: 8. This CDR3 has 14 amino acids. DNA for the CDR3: TGCGCCAGCAGCAGCCAGACAGGGGGCGAAGGCTACACCTTC. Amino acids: CASSSQTGGEGYTF.

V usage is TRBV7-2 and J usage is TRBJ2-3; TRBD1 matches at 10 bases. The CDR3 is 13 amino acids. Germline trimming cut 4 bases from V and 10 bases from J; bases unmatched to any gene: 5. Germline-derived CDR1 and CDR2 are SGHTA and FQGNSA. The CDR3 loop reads CASSSAGQGAQYF. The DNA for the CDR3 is TGTGCCAGCAGCTCCGCCGGACAGGGGGCGCAGTATTTT.

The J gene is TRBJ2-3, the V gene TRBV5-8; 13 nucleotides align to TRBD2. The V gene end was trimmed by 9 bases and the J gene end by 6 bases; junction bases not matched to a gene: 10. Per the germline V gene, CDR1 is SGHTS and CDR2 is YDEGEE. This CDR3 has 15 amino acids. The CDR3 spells CATSPGLAGYDTQYF. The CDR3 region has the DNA TGTGCCACCTCTCCGGGACTAGCGGGATATGATACGCAGTATTTT.

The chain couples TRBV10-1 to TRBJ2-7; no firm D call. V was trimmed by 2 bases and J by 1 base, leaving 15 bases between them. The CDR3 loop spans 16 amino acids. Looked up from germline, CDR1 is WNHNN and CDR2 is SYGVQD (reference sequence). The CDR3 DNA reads TGCGCCAGCAGTGAGGCCCCCCTAACTGCTTCCTACGAGCAGTACGTC. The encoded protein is CASSEAPLTASYEQYV.

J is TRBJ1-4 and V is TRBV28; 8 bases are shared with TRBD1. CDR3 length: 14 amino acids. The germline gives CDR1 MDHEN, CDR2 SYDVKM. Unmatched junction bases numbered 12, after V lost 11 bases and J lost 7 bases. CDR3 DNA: TGTGCCGGCAATTCCGGGACAGGAGGTGAAAAACTGTTTTTT. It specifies CAGNSGTGGEKLFF. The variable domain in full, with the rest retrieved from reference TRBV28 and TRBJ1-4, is DVKVTQSSRYLVKRTGEKVFLECVQDMDHENMFWYRQDPGLGLRLIYFSYDVKMKEKGDIPEGYSVSREKKERFSLILESASTNQTSMYLCAGNSGTGGEKLFFGSGTQLSVL.

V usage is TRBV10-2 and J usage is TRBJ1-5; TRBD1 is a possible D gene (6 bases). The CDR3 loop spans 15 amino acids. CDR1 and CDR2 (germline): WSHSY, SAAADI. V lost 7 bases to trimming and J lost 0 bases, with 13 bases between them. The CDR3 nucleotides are TGCGCCAGCATCAGGGGACTATATAGCAATCAGCCCCAGCATTTT. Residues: CASIRGLYSNQPQHF.

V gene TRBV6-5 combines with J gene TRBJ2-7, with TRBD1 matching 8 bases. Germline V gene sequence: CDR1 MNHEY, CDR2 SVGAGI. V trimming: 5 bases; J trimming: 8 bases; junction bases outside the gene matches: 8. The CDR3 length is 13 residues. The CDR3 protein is CASSIDRGAQQYF. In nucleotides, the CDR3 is TGTGCCAGCAGTATAGACAGGGGCGCCCAGCAGTACTTC.

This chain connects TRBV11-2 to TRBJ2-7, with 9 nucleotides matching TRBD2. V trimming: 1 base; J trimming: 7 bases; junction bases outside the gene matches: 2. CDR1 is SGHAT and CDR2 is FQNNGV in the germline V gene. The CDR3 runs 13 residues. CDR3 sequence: CASSLVRGGEQYF. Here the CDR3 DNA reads TGTGCCAGCAGCTTAGTGCGGGGGGGGGAGCAGTACTTC.

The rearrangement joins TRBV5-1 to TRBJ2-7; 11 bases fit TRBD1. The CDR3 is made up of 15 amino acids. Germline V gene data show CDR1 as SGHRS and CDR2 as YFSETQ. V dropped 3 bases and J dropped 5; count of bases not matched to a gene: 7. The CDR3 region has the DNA TGCGCCAGCAGCTCCGGCTGGACAGGGGGCGACGAGCAGTACGTC. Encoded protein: CASSSGWTGGDEQYV.

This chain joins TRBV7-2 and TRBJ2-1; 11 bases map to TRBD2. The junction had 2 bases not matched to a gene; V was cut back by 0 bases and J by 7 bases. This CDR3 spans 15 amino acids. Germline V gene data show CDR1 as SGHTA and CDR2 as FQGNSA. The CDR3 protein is CASSLAVAGGNEQFF. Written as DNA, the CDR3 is TGTGCCAGCAGCTTAGCGGTAGCGGGAGGGAATGAGCAGTTCTTC.

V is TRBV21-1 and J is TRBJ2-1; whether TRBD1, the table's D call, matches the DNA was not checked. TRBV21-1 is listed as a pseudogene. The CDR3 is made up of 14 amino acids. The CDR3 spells CASRGTAITGEQFF. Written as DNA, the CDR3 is TGTGCCAGCAGGGGGACAGCGATAACGGGGGAGCAGTTCTTC.

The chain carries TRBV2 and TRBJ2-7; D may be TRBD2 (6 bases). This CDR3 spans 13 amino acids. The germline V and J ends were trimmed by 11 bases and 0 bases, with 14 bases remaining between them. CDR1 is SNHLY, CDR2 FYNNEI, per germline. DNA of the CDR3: TGTGCCGGGGAGCGGGCAAACTCCTACGAGCAGTACTTC. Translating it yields CAGERANSYEQYF.

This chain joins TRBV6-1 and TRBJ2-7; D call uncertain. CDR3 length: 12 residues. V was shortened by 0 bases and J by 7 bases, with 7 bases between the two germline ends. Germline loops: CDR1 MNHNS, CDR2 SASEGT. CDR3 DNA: TGTGCCAGCAGTGAAGCTCTGAGAGAGCAGTACTTC. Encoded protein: CASSEALREQYF.

This chain's CDR3 is CASREYNSPLHF. The CDR3 nucleotides are TGTGCCAGCAGGGAGTATAATTCACCCCTCCACTTT. The chain uses TRBV6-5 and TRBJ1-6, with D unresolved. This CDR3 has 12 amino acids. Trimming removed 6 bases from V and 4 bases from J, with 4 bases in between. Germline V CDR1 and CDR2: MNHEY, SVGAGI.

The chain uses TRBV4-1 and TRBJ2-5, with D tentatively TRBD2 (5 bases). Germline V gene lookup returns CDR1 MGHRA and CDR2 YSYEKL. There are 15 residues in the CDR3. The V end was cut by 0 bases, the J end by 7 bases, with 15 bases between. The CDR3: CASSQEGSAAGTQYF. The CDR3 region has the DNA TGCGCCAGCAGCCAAGAAGGGAGCGCCGCCGGGACCCAGTACTTC.

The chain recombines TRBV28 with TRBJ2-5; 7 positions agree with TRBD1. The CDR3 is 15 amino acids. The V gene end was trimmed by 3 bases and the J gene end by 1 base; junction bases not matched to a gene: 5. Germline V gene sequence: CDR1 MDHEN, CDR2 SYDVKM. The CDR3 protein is CASSFGAGGQETQYF. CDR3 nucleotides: TGTGCCAGCAGTTTTGGCGCAGGGGGCCAAGAGACCCAGTACTTC.

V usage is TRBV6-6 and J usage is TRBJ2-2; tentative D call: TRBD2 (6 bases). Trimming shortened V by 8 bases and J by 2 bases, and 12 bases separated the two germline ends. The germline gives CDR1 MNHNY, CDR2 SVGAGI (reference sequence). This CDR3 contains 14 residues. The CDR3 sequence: CASELSGNTGELFF. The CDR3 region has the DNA TGTGCCAGCGAACTTAGCGGAAACACCGGGGAGCTGTTTTTT.

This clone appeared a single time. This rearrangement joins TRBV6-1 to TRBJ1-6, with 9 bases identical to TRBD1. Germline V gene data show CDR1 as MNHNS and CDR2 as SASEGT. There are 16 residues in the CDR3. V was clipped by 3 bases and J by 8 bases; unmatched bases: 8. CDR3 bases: TGTGCCAGCAGTGACTTGGACAGGGGAAGGGATTCACCCCTCCACTTT. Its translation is CASSDLDRGRDSPLHF.

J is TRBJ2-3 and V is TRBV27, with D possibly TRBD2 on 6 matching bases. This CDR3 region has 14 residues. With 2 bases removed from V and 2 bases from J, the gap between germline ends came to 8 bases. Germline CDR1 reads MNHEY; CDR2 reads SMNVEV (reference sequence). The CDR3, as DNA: TGTGCCAGCAGTTTACGGAGGGACACAGATACGCAGTATTTT. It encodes CASSLRRDTDTQYF.

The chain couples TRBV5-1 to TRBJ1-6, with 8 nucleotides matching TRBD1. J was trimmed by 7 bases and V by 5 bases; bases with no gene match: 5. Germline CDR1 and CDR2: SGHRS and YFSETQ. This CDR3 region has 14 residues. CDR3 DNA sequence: TGCGCCAGCAGATATGGACAGGGCAATTCACCCCTCCACTTT. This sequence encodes CASRYGQGNSPLHF.

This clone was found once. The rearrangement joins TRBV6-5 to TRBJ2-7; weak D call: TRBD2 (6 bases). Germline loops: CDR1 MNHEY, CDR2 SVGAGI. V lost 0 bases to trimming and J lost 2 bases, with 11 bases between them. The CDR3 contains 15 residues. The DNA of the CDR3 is TGTGCCAGCAGTTACTCGCGGGGTTCCCCCTACGAGCAGTACTTC. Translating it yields CASSYSRGSPYEQYF.